Listed below are T cell receptor beta chains from one sample, sequenced in a study of shared clonotypes between healthy human individuals. Assay: immunoSEQ multiplex PCR; the TCRdb copy retains only in-frame clones and omits some. The table lists about 980,000 clones, over 75% of them singletons. The sequencing input was memory CD4+ T cells sorted from blood. All receptors derive from a man between 18 and 35 years old in good health. The CDR3 runs from the conserved cysteine through the conserved F or W. The order of the fields is V gene, clone size, CDR3 protein. The size entry is marked missing in some rows and otherwise reads once, few, many or a size class.

>TRBV29-1|.
CSVEERTDTQYF
>TRBV30|.
CAWTRSGGGAYEQYF
>TRBV7-2|.
CASSSGTGHQPQHF
>TRBV5-8|.
CASSLSGAQIYGYTF
>TRBV2|.
CASNTDLTGELFF
>TRBV2|.
CASNTWGDTGELFF
>TRBV29-1|.
CSVVKGSTEAFF
>TRBV6-6|.
CASSFAGGPQETQYF
>TRBV14|few
CASSQPGEGNTEAFF
>TRBV5-1|.
CASSLTGLRSRTDTQYF
>TRBV30|.
CAWSSGLNTEAFF
>TRBV29-1|.
CSFSSRTDTQYF
>TRBV5-1|once
CASSLLTGELFF
>TRBV6-5|.
CASSYGGKATYEQYF
>TRBV5-1|.
CASSQQQGGGEKLFF
>TRBV28|.
CASSLGAGTEAFF
>TRBV10-3|.
CAISDQGAGGSEQFF
>TRBV19|.
CASSGQGLGELFF
>TRBV28|.
CASSLDGVHEQYF
>TRBV9|once
CASSVHHRVTEAFF
>TRBV4-1|.
CASSPGSRSYSNQPQHF
>TRBV9|few
CASSVGLAGADTQYF
>TRBV9|.
CASNPTSSGNTIYF
>TRBV9|.
CASSVEGTGVYEQYF
>TRBV9|.
CASSAIGPRGTGELFF
>TRBV9|.
CASSPGLSFTDTQYF
>TRBV30|once
CAWSEGQPSPNYGYTF
>TRBV28|few
CASSPPRAHNYEQYF
>TRBV15|once
CATSREFYEQYF
>TRBV6-5|.
CASSRQGGEQYF
>TRBV5-1|.
CASSSQGDTQYF
>TRBV19|.
CASSRGDPNQPQHF